These T cell receptor beta chains were read from a single sample in a study of shared clonotypes between healthy human individuals. This table comes from immunoSEQ multiplex PCR, and its TCRdb copy is limited to in-frame clones, with some not included. The sample lists around 1.5 million clones; 95% to 99% were seen once. The specimen was naive CD4+ T cells sorted from blood. These receptors originate from a man aged 30 to 39 in good health. CDR3s include the opening cysteine and the closing phenylalanine or tryptophan. D genes are given only for firm matches. Clone size appears in some rows only: once, few, many, or a class for an expanded clone.

>TRBV11-1|TRBJ1-1|.|TRBD1
CASSLVPGGTEAFF
TGTGCCAGCAGCTTAGTCCCAGGGGGCACTGAAGCTTTCTTT
>TRBV28|TRBJ1-5|.|.
CASSLTQGQFNQPQHF
TGTGCCAGCAGTTTAACCCAGGGGCAGTTCAATCAGCCCCAGCATTTT
>TRBV28|TRBJ1-1|.|TRBD1
CASRRRDRGRNEAFF
TGTGCCAGCAGACGTAGGGACAGGGGAAGGAATGAAGCTTTCTTT
>TRBV2|TRBJ1-1|.|.
CASSEALGRSANTEAFF
TGTGCCAGCAGTGAAGCGCTTGGGAGGTCAGCGAACACTGAAGCTTTCTTT
>TRBV29-1|TRBJ2-4|.|.
CSVEDGRGARNIQYF
TGCAGCGTTGAAGATGGAAGGGGGGCTAGAAACATTCAGTACTTC
>TRBV5-4|TRBJ1-3|once|.
CASSLGGGERNTIYF
TGTGCCAGCAGCTTGGGAGGAGGGGAGAGAAACACCATATATTTT
>TRBV5-4|TRBJ2-2|once|TRBD2
CASSGTSEFGELFF
TGTGCCAGCAGCGGGACTAGCGAATTCGGGGAGCTGTTTTTT
>TRBV4-2|TRBJ1-1|.|.
CASSRRGGENTEAFF
TGTGCCAGCAGCCGGCGTGGGGGGGAGAACACTGAAGCTTTCTTT
>TRBV5-1|TRBJ2-1|.|TRBD1
CASSLNAGTAYNEQFF
TGCGCCAGCAGCTTGAATGCCGGGACAGCCTACAATGAGCAGTTCTTC
>TRBV9|TRBJ2-1|.|.
CASSVNVGNEQFF
TGTGCCAGCAGCGTAAACGTGGGCAATGAGCAGTTCTTC
>TRBV6-5|TRBJ2-1|.|TRBD2
CASSYSGWAGVKFF
TGTGCCAGCAGTTACTCGGGGTGGGCGGGAGTAAAATTCTTC
>TRBV5-1|TRBJ2-7|.|.
CASSGDLREQYF
TGCGCCAGCAGCGGGGACTTACGCGAGCAGTACTTC
>TRBV6-5|TRBJ2-1|.|.
CASSYTGAGVADEQFF
TGTGCCAGCAGTTACACGGGGGCGGGCGTGGCGGATGAGCAGTTCTTC
>TRBV5-4|TRBJ2-1|.|.
CASSFLASSSYNEQFF
TGTGCCAGCAGCTTCCTAGCGTCGAGCTCCTACAATGAGCAGTTCTTC
>TRBV28|TRBJ2-5|.|.
CASSGVSTQYF
TGTGCCAGCAGTGGTGTATCAACCCAGTACTTC
>TRBV7-9|TRBJ2-3|.|.
CASSLRSEDSDTQYF
TGTGCCAGCAGCTTAAGGTCAGAAGATTCAGATACGCAGTATTTT
>TRBV11-3|TRBJ2-1|.|.
CASSLSSDSYNEQFF
TGTGCCAGCAGCTTATCGAGCGACTCCTACAATGAGCAGTTCTTC
>TRBV5-1|TRBJ2-1|.|.
CASSHRDPIYNEQFF
TGCGCCAGCAGCCACCGGGACCCAATCTACAATGAGCAGTTCTTC
>TRBV2|TRBJ2-1|.|.
CADEPGLRNNEQFF
TGTGCCGACGAGCCGGGACTTAGAAACAATGAGCAGTTCTTC
>TRBV27|TRBJ1-1|once|.
CASGIRGYTEAFF
TGTGCCAGCGGGATCAGGGGATACACTGAAGCTTTCTTT
>TRBV19|TRBJ2-1|.|TRBD2
CASSYIAGAGGGNEQFF
TGTGCCAGTAGCTATATTGCAGGGGCGGGAGGAGGAAATGAGCAGTTCTTC
>TRBV9|TRBJ2-2|.|.
CASSPRAGLDGELFF
TGTGCCAGCAGCCCAAGAGCAGGGTTGGACGGGGAGCTGTTTTTT
>TRBV4-1|TRBJ1-2|.|.
CASSGGDGYGYTF
TGCGCCAGCAGCGGCGGGGATGGCTATGGCTACACCTTC
>TRBV5-6|TRBJ2-5|.|TRBD1
CASSWDREETQYF
TGTGCCAGCAGCTGGGACAGGGAAGAGACCCAGTACTTC
>TRBV18|TRBJ2-3|.|TRBD2
CASSPPTSGETDTQYF
TGTGCCAGCTCACCACCCACTAGCGGAGAGACAGATACGCAGTATTTT
>TRBV10-1|TRBJ2-7|.|.
CASSDTGSGPYEQYF
TGCGCCAGCAGTGATACGGGATCTGGGCCCTACGAGCAGTACTTC
>TRBV28|TRBJ2-3|.|TRBD2
CASSPRSGLAGSTDTQYF
TGTGCCAGCAGCCCCAGGTCTGGACTAGCGGGAAGCACAGATACGCAGTATTTT
>TRBV18|TRBJ2-7|.|.
CASSTIPPDKYSYEQYF
TGTGCCAGCTCAACAATTCCACCCGACAAATACTCCTACGAGCAGTACTTC
>TRBV20-1|TRBJ2-1|.|.
CSASEENEQFF
TGCAGTGCTAGTGAAGAGAATGAGCAGTTCTTC
>TRBV5-1|TRBJ2-3|.|.
CASSLDMNTDTQYF
TGCGCCAGCAGCTTGGATATGAACACAGATACGCAGTATTTT
>TRBV2|TRBJ2-6|once|.
CASARVSSGANVLTF
TGTGCCAGCGCTCGAGTGTCGTCAGGGGCCAACGTCCTGACTTTC
>TRBV5-4|TRBJ1-2|.|TRBD1
CASSPGTGGGYTF
TGTGCCAGCAGCCCCGGGACAGGGGGTGGCTACACCTTC
>TRBV19|TRBJ2-4|.|TRBD1
CASTTGLAKNIQYF
TGTGCCAGTACGACAGGGTTAGCCAAAAACATTCAGTACTTC
>TRBV2|TRBJ2-5|.|.
CASPSERGSQETQYF
TGTGCCAGCCCTAGCGAGAGGGGATCTCAAGAGACCCAGTACTTC
>TRBV28|TRBJ1-3|.|.
CASSLGHISGNTIYF
TGTGCCAGCAGCCTGGGACATATATCTGGAAACACCATATATTTT
>TRBV7-3|TRBJ1-1|.|.
CASSFQGNTEAFF
TGTGCCAGCAGCTTCCAGGGGAACACTGAAGCTTTCTTT
>TRBV11-3|TRBJ2-7|.|TRBD1
CASSSGTGVQYF
TGTGCCAGCAGCTCCGGGACAGGGGTGCAGTACTTC
>TRBV6-1|TRBJ2-5|.|TRBD2
CASSERPSGIGTETQYF
TGTGCCAGCAGTGAACGGCCTAGCGGGATAGGTACGGAGACCCAGTACTTC
>TRBV7-2|TRBJ2-1|.|TRBD1
CASSLDRGIYNEQFF
TGTGCCAGCAGTCTCGACAGGGGGATATACAATGAGCAGTTCTTC
>TRBV7-9|TRBJ2-1|.|.
CASRRLDEQFF
TGTGCCAGCAGGAGGTTGGATGAGCAGTTCTTC
>TRBV20-1|TRBJ2-7|.|.
CSANLKGQYF
TGCAGTGCTAACCTCAAAGGGCAGTACTTC
>TRBV5-5|TRBJ2-2|.|.
CASSLTSVNTGELFF
TGTGCCAGCAGCTTGACTTCGGTTAACACCGGGGAGCTGTTTTTT
>TRBV4-1|TRBJ1-2|.|TRBD1
CASSRQGMDYGYTF
TGCGCCAGCAGCCGACAGGGAATGGACTATGGCTACACCTTC
>TRBV2|TRBJ2-6|.|TRBD1
CATTGDRVTNVLTF
TGTGCCACTACCGGGGACAGGGTGACCAACGTCCTGACTTTC
>TRBV14|TRBJ2-1|.|TRBD2
CASSHGAGGYNEQFF
TGTGCCAGCAGCCATGGAGCGGGAGGCTATAATGAGCAGTTCTTC
>TRBV28|TRBJ1-5|.|.
CASSSSQLSNQPQHF
TGTGCCAGCAGTTCATCACAGCTTAGCAATCAGCCCCAGCATTTT
>TRBV10-2|TRBJ1-2|.|TRBD1
CASSESTGGGMYYGYTF
TGCGCCAGCAGTGAGTCCACAGGGGGCGGTATGTACTATGGCTACACCTTC
>TRBV2|TRBJ2-2|.|.
CASRSENTGELFF
TGTGCCAGCAGGTCAGAGAACACCGGGGAGCTGTTTTTT